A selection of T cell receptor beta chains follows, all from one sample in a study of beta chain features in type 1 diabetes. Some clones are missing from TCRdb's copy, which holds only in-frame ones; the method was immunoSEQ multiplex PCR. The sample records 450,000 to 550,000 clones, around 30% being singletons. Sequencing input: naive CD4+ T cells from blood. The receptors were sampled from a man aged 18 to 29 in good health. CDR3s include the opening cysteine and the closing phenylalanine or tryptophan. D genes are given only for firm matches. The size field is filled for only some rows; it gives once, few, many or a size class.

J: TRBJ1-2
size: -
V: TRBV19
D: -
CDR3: CASGPEGTGGYTF
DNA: TGTGCCAGTGGTCCCGAGGGGACTGGTGGCTACACCTTC

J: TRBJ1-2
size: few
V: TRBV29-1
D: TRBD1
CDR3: CSVVRDRGVDGYTF
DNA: TGCAGCGTTGTCAGGGACAGGGGAGTGGATGGCTACACCTTC

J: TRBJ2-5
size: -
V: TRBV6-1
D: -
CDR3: CASSVIGETQYF
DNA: TGTGCCAGCAGTGTTATTGGGGAGACCCAGTACTTC

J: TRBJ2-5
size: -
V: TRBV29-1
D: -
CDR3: CSVEDWARGTQYF
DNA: TGCAGCGTTGAAGATTGGGCCAGGGGTACCCAGTACTTC

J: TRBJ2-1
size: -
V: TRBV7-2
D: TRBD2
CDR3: CASSSTSGRIEQFF
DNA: TGTGCCAGCAGCTCGACTAGCGGGAGGATTGAGCAGTTCTTC

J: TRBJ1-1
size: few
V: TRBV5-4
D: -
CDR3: CASSSLGPMNTEAFF
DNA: TGTGCCAGCAGCTCACTCGGGCCGATGAACACTGAAGCTTTCTTT

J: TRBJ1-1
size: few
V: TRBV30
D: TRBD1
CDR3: CAWRRQGDTEAFF
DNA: TGTGCCTGGAGACGACAGGGGGACACTGAAGCTTTCTTT

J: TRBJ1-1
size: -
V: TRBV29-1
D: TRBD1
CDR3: CSARDREDTEAFF
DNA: TGCAGCGCCAGGGACAGGGAGGACACTGAAGCTTTCTTT

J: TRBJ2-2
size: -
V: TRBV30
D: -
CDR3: CAWRHPTSTGELFF
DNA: TGTGCCTGGAGACACCCTACTAGCACCGGGGAGCTGTTTTTT

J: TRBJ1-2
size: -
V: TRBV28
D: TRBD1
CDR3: CASSLWRDRGRGYTF
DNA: TGTGCCAGCAGTTTATGGCGGGACAGGGGACGGGGCTACACCTTC

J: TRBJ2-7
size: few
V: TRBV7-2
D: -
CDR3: CASSLSPRTYEQYF
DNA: TGTGCCAGCAGCTTATCTCCCAGGACCTACGAGCAGTACTTC

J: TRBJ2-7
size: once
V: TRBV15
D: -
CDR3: CATSEDGLIYEQYF
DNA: TGTGCCACCAGCGAAGATGGGCTTATCTACGAGCAGTACTTC

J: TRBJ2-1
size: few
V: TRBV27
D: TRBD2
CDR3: CATLGRDSYNEQFF
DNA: TGTGCCACCCTGGGGAGGGATTCCTACAATGAGCAGTTCTTC

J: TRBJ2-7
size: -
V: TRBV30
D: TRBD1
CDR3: CAWGRDREGVQYF
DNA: TGTGCCTGGGGCCGGGACAGGGAAGGGGTGCAGTACTTC

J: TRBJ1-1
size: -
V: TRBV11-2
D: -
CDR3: CASSLGGPQGAFF
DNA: TGTGCCAGCAGCTTAGGGGGGCCTCAAGGAGCTTTCTTT

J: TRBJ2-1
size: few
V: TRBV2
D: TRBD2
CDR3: CASRGGRNEQFF
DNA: TGTGCCAGCAGGGGCGGGAGGAATGAGCAGTTCTTC

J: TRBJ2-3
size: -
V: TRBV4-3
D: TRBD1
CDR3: CASSRTGQGTDTQYF
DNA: TGCGCCAGCAGCCGGACGGGACAGGGCACAGATACGCAGTATTTT

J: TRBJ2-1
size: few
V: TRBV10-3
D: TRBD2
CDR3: CAISESRAGVENEQFF
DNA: TGTGCCATCAGTGAGTCAAGAGCGGGAGTAGAGAATGAGCAGTTCTTC

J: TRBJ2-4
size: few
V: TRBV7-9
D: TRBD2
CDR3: CASSAGLAGNIQYF
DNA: TGTGCCAGCAGCGCGGGACTAGCGGGAAACATTCAGTACTTC

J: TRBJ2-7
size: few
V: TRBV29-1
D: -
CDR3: CSVRGSVHEQYF
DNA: TGCAGCGTTAGGGGTAGCGTCCACGAGCAGTACTTC

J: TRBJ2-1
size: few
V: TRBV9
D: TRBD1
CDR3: CASSAGTAYNEQFF
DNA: TGTGCCAGCAGCGCCGGGACAGCTTACAATGAGCAGTTCTTC

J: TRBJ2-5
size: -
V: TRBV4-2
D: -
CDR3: CASSQGDTETQYF
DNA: TGTGCCAGCAGCCAAGGGGATACAGAGACCCAGTACTTC

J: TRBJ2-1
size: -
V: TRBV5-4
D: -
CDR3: CASSPWAGSSYNEQFF
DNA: TGTGCCAGCAGCCCCTGGGCGGGTAGCTCCTACAATGAGCAGTTCTTC

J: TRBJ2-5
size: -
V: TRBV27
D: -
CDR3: CASSPGQPQETQYF
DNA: TGTGCCAGCAGTCCCGGACAGCCCCAAGAGACCCAGTACTTC

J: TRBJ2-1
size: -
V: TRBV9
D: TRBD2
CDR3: CASSVEASGDYNEQFF
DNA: TGTGCCAGCAGCGTAGAGGCTAGCGGGGATTACAATGAGCAGTTCTTC

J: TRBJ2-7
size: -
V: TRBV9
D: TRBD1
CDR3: CASSVEDRDEQYF
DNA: TGTGCCAGCAGCGTAGAGGACAGGGACGAGCAGTACTTC

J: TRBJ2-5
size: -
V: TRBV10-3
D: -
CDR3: CAISEGQTQYF
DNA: TGTGCCATCAGTGAGGGTCAGACCCAGTACTTC

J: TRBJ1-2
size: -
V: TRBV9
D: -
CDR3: CASSDTGIPSDGYTF
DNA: TGTGCCAGCAGTGATACAGGGATTCCCTCGGATGGCTACACCTTC

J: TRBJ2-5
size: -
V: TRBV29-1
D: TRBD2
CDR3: CSVDGGKVPETQYF
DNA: TGCAGCGTTGACGGGGGGAAGGTCCCAGAGACCCAGTACTTC

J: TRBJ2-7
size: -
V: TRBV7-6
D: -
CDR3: CASSLGSSRLHEQYF
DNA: TGTGCCAGCAGCTTAGGGTCCAGTCGGTTGCACGAGCAGTACTTC

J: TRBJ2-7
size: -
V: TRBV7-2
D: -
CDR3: CASSPPGRGAYEQYF
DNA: TGTGCCAGCAGCCCCCCTGGGCGGGGTGCCTACGAGCAGTACTTC

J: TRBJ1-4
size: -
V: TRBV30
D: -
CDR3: CAGGGRNEKLFF
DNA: TGTGCCGGGGGAGGGAGAAATGAAAAACTGTTTTTT

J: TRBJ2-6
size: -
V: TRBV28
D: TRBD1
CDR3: CASSGQGVDSGANVLTF
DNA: TGTGCCAGCAGTGGACAGGGCGTTGACTCTGGGGCCAACGTCCTGACTTTC

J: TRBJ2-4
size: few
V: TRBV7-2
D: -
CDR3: CASSLADSLAKNIQYF
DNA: TGTGCCAGCAGCTTAGCCGACAGTTTAGCCAAAAACATTCAGTACTTC

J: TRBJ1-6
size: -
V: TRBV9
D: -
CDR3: CASSVAGHFGPLHF
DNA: TGTGCCAGCAGCGTAGCAGGCCATTTTGGACCCCTCCACTTT

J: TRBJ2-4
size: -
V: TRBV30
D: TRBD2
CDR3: CAWSVKGGRAGKNIQYF
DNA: TGTGCCTGGAGTGTTAAGGGCGGGAGGGCTGGCAAAAACATTCAGTACTTC

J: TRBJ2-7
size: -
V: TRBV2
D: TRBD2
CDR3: CASSEAGLAGVRYF
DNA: TGTGCCAGCAGTGAAGCTGGACTAGCGGGAGTACGATACTTC

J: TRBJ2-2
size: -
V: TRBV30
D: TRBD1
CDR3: CAWRRGQGYTGELFF
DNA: TGTGCCTGGAGGCGGGGACAGGGGTACACCGGGGAGCTGTTTTTT

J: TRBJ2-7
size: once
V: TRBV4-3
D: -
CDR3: CASSQDLAGSYYEQYF
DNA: TGCGCCAGCAGCCAAGATCTTGCAGGGTCCTACTACGAGCAGTACTTC

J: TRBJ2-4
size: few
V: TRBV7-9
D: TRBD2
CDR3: CASSSAGGPGKNIQYF
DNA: TGTGCCAGCAGCTCCGCGGGAGGGCCAGGCAAAAACATTCAGTACTTC

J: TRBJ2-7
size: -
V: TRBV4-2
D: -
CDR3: CASSPQGRVEQYF
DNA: TGTGCCAGCAGCCCCCAAGGCAGGGTGGAGCAGTACTTC

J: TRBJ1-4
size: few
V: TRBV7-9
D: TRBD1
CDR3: CASSLKGDRGRRNEKLFF
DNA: TGTGCCAGCAGCTTAAAAGGGGACAGGGGGCGAAGGAATGAAAAACTGTTTTTT

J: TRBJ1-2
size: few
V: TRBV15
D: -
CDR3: CATSRDRADHGYTF
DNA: TGTGCCACCAGCAGAGATCGGGCAGATCACGGCTACACCTTC

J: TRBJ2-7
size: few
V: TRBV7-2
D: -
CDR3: CASSLSAGLAYEQYF
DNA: TGTGCCAGCAGCTTAAGTGCAGGTTTAGCCTACGAGCAGTACTTC

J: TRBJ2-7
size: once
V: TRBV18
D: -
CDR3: CASSPNREGEQYF
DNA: TGTGCCAGCTCACCCAACAGGGAGGGCGAGCAGTACTTC

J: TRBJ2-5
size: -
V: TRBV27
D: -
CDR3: CASSDGNVQETQYF
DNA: TGTGCCAGCAGCGATGGGAATGTCCAAGAGACCCAGTACTTC

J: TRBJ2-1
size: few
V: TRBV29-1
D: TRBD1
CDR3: CSVAGTGTNEQFF
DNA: TGCAGCGTCGCCGGGACAGGGACCAATGAGCAGTTCTTC

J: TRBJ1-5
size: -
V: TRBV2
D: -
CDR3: CASNGGSNQPQHF
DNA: TGTGCCAGCAATGGCGGTAGCAATCAGCCCCAGCATTTT

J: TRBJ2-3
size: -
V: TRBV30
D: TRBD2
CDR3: CAWSHTPSGDRALTQYF
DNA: TGTGCCTGGAGTCATACCCCAAGCGGGGACCGAGCTCTCACGCAGTATTTT